These 24 T cell receptor beta chains were sequenced from one sample in a study of blood T cells in healthy people across ages. Using a J-beta primer mix together with a sample-barcoded 5' primer, a second PCR was run for roughly 7 to 12 cycles. TCRdb independently ran MiXCR on the 5' RACE reads; one entry per CDR3 protein. The table lists about 780,000 distinct CDR3 sequences, about a quarter of them singletons. The same data also contributed to another study, on T cells of mothers and their children.

Input material: blood. These receptors all come from a boy younger than 18 in good health.

This clonotype was seen only a few times. The chain joins TRBV9 to TRBJ1-1, with TRBD1 matching 9 bases. This CDR3 comprises 19 residues. CDR1 and CDR2 (germline): SGDLS, YYNGEE. V was pared by 3 bases and J by 8 bases, with 23 bases of the junction left unmatched. This chain's CDR3 is CASSALSTDRGPGPEEAFF. The CDR3 nucleotides read TGTGCCAGCAGCGCCCTCTCAACGGACAGGGGACCGGGACCCGAAGAAGCTTTCTTT.

This clonotype has a handful of counts. The chain carries TRBV19 and TRBJ2-4; TRBD1 might be the D (5 bases). CDR1 and CDR2 from the germline V gene are LNHDA and SQIVND (reference sequence). CDR3 length: 16 residues. The ends were cut back, 3 bases at V and 0 bases at J, with 12 bases in the middle. This CDR3 reads CASSIRGPLAKNIQYF. The DNA of the CDR3 is TGTGCCAGTAGTATTAGGGGTCCTTTAGCCAAAAACATTCAGTACTTC.

This clonotype was picked up a small number of times. The gene calls are TRBV6-5 and TRBJ2-5; the match to TRBD2 covers 13 bases. The CDR3 spans 16 residues. Per the germline V gene, CDR1 is MNHEY and CDR2 is SVGAGI. The V gene end was trimmed by 2 bases and the J gene end by 5 bases; junction bases not matched to a gene: 5. CDR3 in DNA: TGTGCCAGCAGTTACGGGGTACTAGCGGGGGGGGAGACCCAGTACTTC. It translates to CASSYGVLAGGETQYF.

This clonotype came up a few times. The rearrangement links TRBV20-1 to TRBJ2-5; D is perhaps TRBD1 (5 bases). With the DNA end fitting TRBJ2-7 better, the J assignment may be wrong. CDR1 DFQATT and CDR2 SNEGSKA come from the germline V gene (reference sequence). The CDR3 has 14 amino acids. The chain's CDR3 is CSARDLTESYEQYF. Written as DNA, the CDR3 is TGCAGTGCTAGAGACTTGACAGAGAGCTACGAGCAGTACTTC.

The gene calls are TRBV5-5 and TRBJ1-2, with D maybe TRBD1 (6 bases). V lost 4 bases and J lost 2, with 12 bases in between. Germline assignment: CDR1 SGHKS and CDR2 YYEKEE (reference sequence). There are 14 residues in the CDR3. Written as DNA, the CDR3 is TGTGCCAGCAGCCGCGGACAGCGAAACTATGGCTACACCTTC. Protein product: CASSRGQRNYGYTF. Full variable domain (missing parts from reference TRBV5-5 and TRBJ1-2): DAGVTQSPTHLIKTRGQQVTLRCSPISGHKSVSWYQQVLGQGPQFIFQYYEKEERGRGNFPDRFSARQFPNYSSELNVNALLLGDSALYLCASSRGQRNYGYTFGSGTRLTVV.

The rearrangement joins TRBV29-1 to TRBJ2-1; 7 bases map to TRBD2. Germline CDR1 and CDR2: SQVTM and ANQGSEA. Trimming at V came to 6 bases and at J to 7 bases, leaving 12 bases not matched to a gene. The CDR3 is 14 amino acids. The CDR3 is CSVESGETLNEQFF. CDR3 nucleotide sequence: TGCAGCGTGGAGAGCGGGGAAACCCTAAATGAGCAGTTCTTC.

This clonotype was counted a few times. The V and J genes are TRBV20-1 and TRBJ1-2; 11 bases are a match to TRBD1. V gave up 5 bases and J gave up 2 bases; unmatched junction bases: 4. Germline V gene data show CDR1 as DFQATT and CDR2 as SNEGSKA (reference sequence). The CDR3 length is 14 residues. CDR3 nucleotide sequence: TGCAGTGCTCCTCGGACAGGGGGCAACTATGGCTACACCTTC. This codes for CSAPRTGGNYGYTF.

The genes are TRBV20-1 and TRBJ1-5; weak D call: TRBD1 (5 bases). From germline, CDR1 is DFQATT and CDR2 SNEGSKA (reference sequence). With 4 bases removed from V and 3 bases from J, the gap between germline ends came to 13 bases. This CDR3 has 14 amino acids. CDR3 nucleotide sequence: TGCAGTGCTACAGTTTCAGGGATCAATCAGCCCCAGCATTTT. This codes for CSATVSGINQPQHF.

CDR3 region: CATRGTSGFGPYNEQFF. The CDR3 bases are TGTGCCACCAGGGGGACTAGCGGGTTTGGCCCCTACAATGAGCAGTTCTTC. The V gene is TRBV24-1, the J gene TRBJ2-1, with 12 bases identical to TRBD2. This CDR3 comprises 17 residues. V dropped 7 bases and J dropped 2; count of bases not matched to a gene: 8. CDR1 is KGHDR, CDR2 SFDVKD, per germline.

The count of this clonotype is one. Sequence at one end of the junction differs from germline and may be a read error. This sequence joins TRBV5-1 and TRBJ2-1, with D possibly called TRBD1 or TRBD2 (6 bases each). Germline V lookup: CDR1 SGHRS, CDR2 YFSETQ. The CDR3 totals 15 residues. This CDR3 is CASRASSGAYNEQLF. CDR3 bases: TGCGCCAGCAGGGCGAGCTCGGGGGCCTACAATGAGCAGCTCTTC.

In this sample, this clonotype turned up a few times. The V gene is TRBV2, the J gene TRBJ2-7, with 8 positions matching TRBD1. This CDR3 contains 13 residues. With V trimmed by 7 bases and J by 3 bases, 5 bases remained unmatched. Germline CDR1 reads SNHLY; CDR2 reads FYNNEI. CDR3 region: CASNGQGNYEQYF. The CDR3, as DNA: TGTGCCAGCAACGGACAGGGCAACTACGAGCAGTACTTC.

This clonotype showed up just a few times. The chain links TRBV29-1 to TRBJ2-1, with a tentative D call TRBD1 (6 bases). Looked up from germline, CDR1 is SQVTM and CDR2 is ANQGSEA. The length of the CDR3 is 14 residues. V was pared by 4 bases and J by 8 bases, with 18 bases between. In DNA form, the CDR3 reads TGCAGCGTTGGGAACCGGGACAAAGGAGATGAGCAGTTCTTC. Translation: CSVGNRDKGDEQFF.

This clonotype occurred a few times. V usage is TRBV2 and J usage is TRBJ2-2, with D perhaps TRBD1 (5 bases). The CDR3 loop spans 15 amino acids. V lost 0 bases and J 4 bases, leaving 9 bases between the germline ends. Germline-derived CDR1 and CDR2 are SNHLY and FYNNEI. The CDR3 protein is CASSEAGAFTGELFF. In nucleotides, the CDR3 is TGTGCCAGCAGTGAAGCAGGGGCCTTCACCGGGGAGCTGTTTTTT.

This sequence joins TRBV30 and TRBJ2-1, with no clear D. The CDR3 sequence is 11 residues long. The V end lost 4 bases, the J end lost 8 bases, and 9 bases lay between the germline ends. Per the germline V gene, CDR1 is GTSNPN and CDR2 is SVGIG (reference sequence). As DNA, the CDR3 is TGTGCCTGGAATTACGGCGATGAGCAGTTCTTC. This translates into CAWNYGDEQFF.

The chain combines TRBV2 with TRBJ1-6; D not certain. The germline gives CDR1 SNHLY, CDR2 FYNNEI. Trimming removed 4 bases from V and 9 bases from J, with 13 bases in between. This CDR3 contains 14 residues. CDR3 nucleotides: TGTGCCAGCAGTGTGGCAGCTCCTTTTTCACCCCTCCACTTT. Translating gives CASSVAAPFSPLHF.

This chain uses TRBV28 with TRBJ2-5; no clear D. The J call may be mistaken, given a closer DNA end match to TRBJ2-7. The CDR3 has 14 residues. Germline-derived CDR1 and CDR2 are MDHEN and SYDVKM. Here the CDR3 reads CASSPWVGEYEQYF. For the CDR3, the DNA is TGTGCCAGCAGTCCCTGGGTCGGAGAATACGAGCAGTACTTC.

The rearrangement links TRBV28 to TRBJ1-3, with D maybe TRBD1 (5 bases). The CDR3 has 14 residues. The germline V and J ends were trimmed by 6 bases and 0 bases, with 9 bases remaining between them. The V gene's germline CDR1 is MDHEN and CDR2 SYDVKM. The CDR3: CASRQGLSGNTIYF. The DNA for the CDR3 is TGTGCCAGCAGGCAGGGCCTCTCTGGAAACACCATATATTTT.

This clonotype was seen a handful of times. The chain couples TRBV5-5 to TRBJ2-7, with 7 nucleotides matching TRBD1. V lost 2 bases and J lost 3; bases outside the gene matches: 5. Germline values: CDR1 SGHKS, CDR2 YYEKEE (reference sequence). The CDR3 is 14 amino acids. This CDR3 is CASSLQGPHYEQYF. The DNA of the CDR3 is TGTGCCAGCAGCTTACAGGGGCCCCACTACGAGCAGTACTTC.

V usage is TRBV7-9 and J usage is TRBJ1-4, with TRBD1 identical over 8 bases. Germline V CDR1 and CDR2: SEHNR, FQNEAQ (reference sequence). This CDR3 region has 14 residues. The V segment lost 4 bases and the J segment 7 bases; nucleotides outside the gene matches: 5. The CDR3 here is CASSSTGEGEKLFF. The CDR3, as DNA: TGTGCCAGCAGCTCGACAGGGGAGGGTGAAAAACTGTTTTTT.

This clonotype turned up a few times. This chain uses TRBV27 with TRBJ2-5, with a weak D call TRBD2 (7 bases). The CDR3 length is 17 residues. V gave up 5 bases and J gave up 7 bases, with 26 bases separating them. Germline assignment: CDR1 MNHEY and CDR2 SMNVEV (reference sequence). In DNA form, the CDR3 reads TGTGCCAGCAGTCCACTCCCTGGCGGGGGCCCTCGGGGGACCCAGTACTTC. It translates to CASSPLPGGGPRGTQYF.

The table lists this clonotype with a few counts. The chain links TRBV11-2 to TRBJ2-1; perhaps TRBD2 as D (6 bases). CDR3 length: 17 amino acids. The V gene lost 3 bases and the J gene lost 8 bases, with 23 bases spanning the gap. The germline V gene has CDR1 SGHAT and CDR2 FQNNGV. Here the CDR3 reads CASSFLRGSGPPDEQFF. DNA of the CDR3: TGTGCCAGCAGCTTCCTTCGTGGTAGCGGTCCCCCGGATGAGCAGTTCTTC.

The gene calls are TRBV6-5 and TRBJ1-2, with D tentatively TRBD1 (6 bases). The V end was cut by 0 bases, the J end by 3 bases, with 8 bases between. This CDR3 has 14 residues. Germline assignment: CDR1 MNHEY and CDR2 SVGAGI. The CDR3 loop is CASSYSQGDYGYTF. The DNA of the CDR3 is TGTGCCAGCAGTTACTCACAGGGTGACTATGGCTACACCTTC.

The table lists this clonotype with a count of one. The chain is built from TRBV5-1 and TRBJ2-2; 8 bases agree with TRBD2. Germline V lookup: CDR1 SGHRS, CDR2 YFSETQ. This CDR3 has 14 residues. The V segment lost 2 bases and the J segment 4 bases; nucleotides outside the gene matches: 1. CDR3 DNA sequence: TGCGCCAGCAGCTTCACTAGCGGCACCGGGGAGCTGTTTTTT. This encodes CASSFTSGTGELFF.

CDR3 coding DNA: TGTGCCAGCAGCTCGGACAGGGTCAACACCGGGGAGCTGTTTTTT. Amino acid sequence: CASSSDRVNTGELFF. The V and J genes are TRBV7-9 and TRBJ2-2; TRBD1 aligns across 8 bases. V lost 4 bases, J lost 2 bases, and 3 bases stayed unmatched. The CDR3 is 15 residues long. Per the germline V gene, CDR1 is SEHNR and CDR2 is FQNEAQ (reference sequence). The full variable domain, with the rest looked up from reference TRBV7-9 and TRBJ2-2, is DTGVSQNPRHKITKRGQNVTFRCDPISEHNRLYWYRQTLGQGPEFLTYFQNEAQLEKSRLLSDRFSAERPKGSFSTLEIQRTEQGDSAMYLCASSSDRVNTGELFFGEGSRLTVL.